The rows below give T cell receptor beta chains drawn from one sample of a study of regulatory T cells in long-lasting Graves disease. TCRdb independently ran MiXCR on the multiplex PCR reads; one entry per CDR3 protein. The sample holds about 610,000 distinct CDR3 sequences, 15% to 20% seen once. These sequences were also reported in another study, on T cells in Graves' hyperthyroidism and ophthalmopathy.

The specimen was peripheral blood mononuclear cells (PBMCs), collected at new diagnosis, from a patient treated with antithyroid drugs. The receptors originated from a man aged 18-30 years with Graves disease. Each CDR3 is given without its conserved first and last residue.

>TRBJ2-3|TRBV30
AWAGTSGKYTQY
>TRBJ2-3|TRBV2
ASSPTSGSWDTQY
>TRBJ2-7|TRBV3-1
ASSQEDTGNYEQY
>TRBJ2-2|TRBV27
ASLGLAGGELF
>TRBJ2-5|TRBV5-1
ASSDRGEETQY
>TRBJ2-7|TRBV5-1
ASSLDGWTGSNEQY
>TRBJ1-6|TRBV5-6
ASTQGQGNSPLH
>TRBJ2-5|TRBV20-1
SASGRGWREGETQY
>TRBJ2-7|TRBV6-5
ASSYYAGNPYEQY
>TRBJ1-5|TRBV27
ASSPREQNQPQH
>TRBJ2-5|TRBV11-2
ASSPSRGGETQY
>TRBJ1-5|TRBV12-5
ASALFVQPQH
>TRBJ1-3|TRBV29-1
SVGDRGNTIY
>TRBJ1-2|TRBV28
ASSPRTAANYGYT
>TRBJ2-3|TRBV27
ASRPLMDPDTQY
>TRBJ1-2|TRBV15
ATSDLDSVNYGYT
>TRBJ1-3|TRBV7-2
ASSQQASGNTIY
>TRBJ2-3|TRBV5-1
ASSLAGSADTQY